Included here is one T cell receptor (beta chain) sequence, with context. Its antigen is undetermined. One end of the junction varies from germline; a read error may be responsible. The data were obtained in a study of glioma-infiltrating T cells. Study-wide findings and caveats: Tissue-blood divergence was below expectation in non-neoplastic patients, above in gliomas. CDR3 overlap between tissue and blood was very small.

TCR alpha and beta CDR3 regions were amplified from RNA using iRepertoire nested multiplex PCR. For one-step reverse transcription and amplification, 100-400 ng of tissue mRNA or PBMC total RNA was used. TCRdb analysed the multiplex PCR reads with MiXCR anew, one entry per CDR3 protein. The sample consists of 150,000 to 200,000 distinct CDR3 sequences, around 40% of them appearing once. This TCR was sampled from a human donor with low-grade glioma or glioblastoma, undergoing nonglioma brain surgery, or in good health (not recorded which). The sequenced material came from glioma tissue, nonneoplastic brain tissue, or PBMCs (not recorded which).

CDR3 in amino acids: CASRTAGQMNNGQFF. CDR3 in DNA: TGCGCCAGTCGTACCGCGGGACAGATGAACAATGGGCAGTTCTTC. The chain recombines TRBV5-1 with TRBJ2-1; possibly TRBD1 for D (7 bases). The germline gives CDR1 SGHRS, CDR2 YFSETQ. The CDR3 is made up of 15 amino acids.